Reported below is one TCR beta chain. As yet, its antigen is unknown. Germline CDR1 is SQVTM and CDR2 is ANQGSEA. V gave up 4 bases and J gave up 6 bases, with 19 bases separating them. The CDR3 is 15 residues long. RNA was isolated and reverse transcribed to cDNA, the sequencing template. Method: immunoSEQ multiplex PCR; TCRdb's copy keeps in-frame clones and lacks some. The sample records around 160,000 clones, more than 40% being singletons. The record originates from a study of CD8+ T cells in alopecia areata. As for the study in general: Tofacitinib administration to treated patients was oral, at 5 to 10 mg twice daily. Study-level findings and limits: Shared TCR sequences were less clear between patients than in mice, possibly partly from HLA diversity. Scalp data also include sequences from resident alphabeta T cells of normal skin.

Both CD4+ and CD8+ T cells were separated by sorting PBMCs. V gene TRBV29-1 combines with J gene TRBJ2-1; D not certain. This sequence originates from a human donor with alopecia areata. Sequenced: CD4+ T cells sorted from blood. CDR3 nucleotides: TGCAGCGTTGCGGTAGGGTGGGCGTTGGGCAATGAGCAGTTCTTC. Residues: CSVAVGWALGNEQFF.